Shown below are 7 T cell receptor beta chains from a single sample sequenced in a study of shared clonotypes between healthy human individuals (dated by TCRdb to the early 2020s). Library method: the immunoSEQ multiplex PCR assay. The source is immuneACCESS, and TCRdb retained only in-frame sequences with V and J called. Part of the clones is not carried over; for the studies checked, unresolved V genes explain less than half of this, and the remainder is unexplained. In this sample the table shows some 660,000 clones, around 73% of which occur a single time. The ten largest clonotypes hold around 2% of the sample. Sample: memory CD4+ T cells sorted from blood. The sample's cell subset or site label, decoded: CD45RA-negative fraction. The receptors stem from a woman in her twenties or thirties in good health.

The chain recombines TRBV7-3 with TRBJ1-5; a possible D gene is TRBD1 (5 bases). CDR3 size: 16 residues. The germline V gene has CDR1 SGHTA and CDR2 FQGTGA. V lost 2 bases and J lost 1, with 12 bases in between. CDR3 residues: CASSLRAGSSNQPQHF. The DNA of the CDR3 is TGTGCCAGCAGCTTACGAGCAGGGTCAAGCAATCAGCCCCAGCATTTT. Combining the CDR3 with reference TRBV7-3 and TRBJ1-5 gives the whole variable domain GAGVSQTPSNKVTEKGKYVELRCDPISGHTALYWYRQSLGQGPEFLIYFQGTGAADDSGLPNDRFFAVRPEGSVSTLKIQRTERGDSAVYLCASSLRAGSSNQPQHFGDGTRLSIL.

The chain has TRBV7-3 and TRBJ2-2; D assignment may be TRBD1 or TRBD2 (6 bases each). Germline CDR1 and CDR2: SGHTA and FQGTGA. The length of the CDR3 is 16 residues. V dropped 5 bases and J dropped 4 bases, with 17 bases sitting between them. CDR3 bases: TGTGCCAGCAGCCTAGGGGGGCTTGCGGGCACCGGGGAGCTGTTTTTT. It yields the protein CASSLGGLAGTGELFF.

The chain uses TRBV6-5 and TRBJ1-1; 7 nucleotides agree with TRBD1. With V trimmed by 5 bases and J by 4 bases, 10 bases remained unmatched. This CDR3 contains 15 residues. Per germline, CDR1 MNHEY and CDR2 SVGAGI. CDR3: CASSAPGRGSTEAFF. The CDR3 DNA sequence: TGTGCCAGCAGTGCCCCGGGCAGGGGGTCCACTGAAGCTTTCTTT.

V gene TRBV28 combines with J gene TRBJ2-5; D call uncertain. V was cut by 6 bases and J by 3 bases, with 11 bases left in between. CDR3 size: 13 residues. Germline-derived CDR1 and CDR2 are MDHEN and SYDVKM. The CDR3 protein is CASSPRTKETQYF. CDR3 nucleotides: TGTGCCAGCAGCCCCCGGACCAAAGAGACCCAGTACTTC.

V gene TRBV27 combines with J gene TRBJ2-3; D possibly uses TRBD1 or TRBD2 (6 bases each). The V end was cut by 3 bases, the J end by 1 base, with 11 bases between. Germline V gives CDR1 MNHEY, CDR2 SMNVEV (reference sequence). The CDR3 has 15 residues. In nucleotides, the CDR3 is TGTGCCAGCAGTTTTCAGGAGGGGGGCACAGATACGCAGTATTTT. It yields the protein CASSFQEGGTDTQYF.

The chain recombines TRBV19 with TRBJ2-2, with D possibly TRBD2 on 5 matching bases. V was trimmed by 4 bases and J by 0 bases, leaving 15 bases between them. Germline CDR1 reads LNHDA; CDR2 reads SQIVND (reference sequence). There are 17 residues in the CDR3. The CDR3 DNA is TGTGCCAGTAGTAAGGTCCAAGCGGAAACGAACACCGGGGAGCTGTTTTTT. This gives the protein CASSKVQAETNTGELFF.

This clone showed up just once. The V call is TRBV5-4, the J call TRBJ1-2, with 7 nucleotides matching TRBD1. This CDR3 region has 17 residues. Germline CDR1 SGHNT, CDR2 YYREEE (reference sequence). The J segment lost 4 bases and the V segment lost 3 bases, leaving 15 bases of the junction unmatched. CDR3 sequence reads: CASSSPLSPGQVYGYTF. In DNA, the CDR3 is TGTGCCAGCAGCTCTCCTCTATCCCCAGGACAGGTCTATGGCTACACCTTC.